These 8 T cell receptor beta chains were all obtained from the same sample, sequenced in a study of blood T cell repertoires in COVID-19. Generated by immunoSEQ multiplex PCR, the TCRdb table keeps only in-frame clones and is missing some. The sample contains 250,000 to 300,000 clones, 86% of which appear only once. The sample taken for sequencing was peripheral blood. Receptor source: a man aged 18 to 30 with active or convalescent COVID-19.

This clone was found a few times. V usage is TRBV3-1 (or the pseudogene TRBV3-2) and J usage is TRBJ1-5; TRBD1 matches at 7 bases. Germline values: CDR1 LGHDT, CDR2 YNNKEL (reference sequence). With V trimmed by 4 bases and J by 7 bases, 10 bases remained unmatched. The CDR3 length is 15 residues. For the CDR3, the DNA is TGTGCCAGCAGCCCCAGAACAGGGGTCGGCCAGCCCCAGCATTTT. Amino acids: CASSPRTGVGQPQHF.

The genes are TRBV5-1 and TRBJ2-2; 12 bases are shared with TRBD1. With 3 bases clipped from V and 4 bases from J, the junction kept 7 bases outside the gene matches. From germline, CDR1 is SGHRS and CDR2 YFSETQ. The CDR3 length is 17 residues. Written as DNA, the CDR3 is TGCGCCAGCAGCTACGGGACAGGGGGCGAAGTCACCGGGGAGCTGTTTTTT. The encoded protein is CASSYGTGGEVTGELFF.

The V call is TRBV28, the J call TRBJ2-6; D is ambiguous. Germline V gene lookup returns CDR1 MDHEN and CDR2 SYDVKM. V was trimmed by 3 bases and J by 0 bases, leaving 15 bases between them. CDR3 size: 18 residues. The CDR3 here is CASSFFRQTISGANVLTF. The CDR3 DNA sequence: TGTGCCAGCAGTTTCTTTAGACAAACCATCTCTGGGGCCAACGTCCTGACTTTC. The complete variable domain, with remaining parts taken from reference TRBV28 and TRBJ2-6, reads DVKVTQSSRYLVKRTGEKVFLECVQDMDHENMFWYRQDPGLGLRLIYFSYDVKMKEKGDIPEGYSVSREKKERFSLILESASTNQTSMYLCASSFFRQTISGANVLTFGAGSRLTVL.

The chain carries TRBV30 and TRBJ1-4; 8 positions match TRBD1. After removal of 7 bases from V and 7 bases from J, the junction contained 11 bases not matched to a gene. The CDR3 consists of 14 residues. The V gene's germline CDR1 is GTSNPN and CDR2 SVGIG (reference sequence). CDR3 sequence reads: CASSGSGGAEKLFF. CDR3 in DNA: TGTGCCTCTTCGGGGTCAGGGGGCGCTGAAAAACTGTTTTTT. The full variable domain, in which reference TRBV30 and TRBJ1-4 provide the parts outside the CDR3, is SQTIHQWPATLVQPVGSPLSLECTVEGTSNPNLYWYRQAAGRGLQLLFYSVGIGQISSEVPQNLSASRPQDRQFILSSKKLLLSDSGFYLCASSGSGGAEKLFFGSGTQLSVL.

V is TRBV25-1 and J is TRBJ1-2, with unresolved D. The germline V gene encodes CDR1 MGHDK and CDR2 SYGVNS. V dropped 1 base and J dropped 1 base, with 7 bases sitting between them. The CDR3 loop spans 14 amino acids. The CDR3 DNA follows: TGTGCCAGCAGTGAATTGGCAGTTAACTATGGCTACACCTTC. It yields the protein CASSELAVNYGYTF.

The V call is TRBV27, the J call TRBJ1-2; D is undetermined. There are 14 residues in the CDR3. V was cut by 2 bases and J by 8 bases, with 15 bases left in between. Germline V gene data show CDR1 as MNHEY and CDR2 as SMNVEV (reference sequence). CDR3 DNA sequence: TGTGCCAGCAGTTTAGTGGGCCCAGCAGGAGGCTACACCTTC. This sequence encodes CASSLVGPAGGYTF.

This chain joins TRBV4-1 and TRBJ1-1, with D hard to call. This CDR3 is built from 14 residues. Trimming removed 3 bases at V and 0 bases at J, with 8 bases between. Germline CDR1 MGHRA, CDR2 YSYEKL. The CDR3 is CASSHDSVNTEAFF. CDR3 DNA: TGCGCCAGCAGCCATGACTCAGTGAACACTGAAGCTTTCTTT.

The rearrangement links TRBV7-9 to TRBJ1-1; D is undetermined. Germline loops: CDR1 SEHNR, CDR2 FQNEAQ (reference sequence). The CDR3 spans 13 residues. Trimming pared 6 bases from V and 1 base from J, leaving 9 bases between. CDR3 amino acids: CASSPTRNTEAFF. As DNA, the CDR3 is TGTGCCAGCAGTCCTACTAGGAACACTGAAGCTTTCTTT.